Listed below are T cell receptor beta chains from one sample, sequenced in a study of blood T cell repertoires in COVID-19. Only in-frame clones appear in the TCRdb table, and some are missing; sequencing was by immunoSEQ multiplex PCR. The repertoire holds 84,000 or so clones, with roughly 82% as singletons. Sequencing was carried out using peripheral blood. The source of these receptors is a woman of 80 years or more with acute or convalescent COVID-19. CDR3s include the opening cysteine and the closing phenylalanine or tryptophan. D genes are given only for firm matches. The size field is filled for only some rows; it gives once, few, many or a size class.

TRBJ1-3 | TRBV25-1 | - | - | CASSEKGSFSGNTIYF | TGTGCCAGCAGTGAAAAGGGGTCTTTCTCTGGAAACACCATATATTTT
TRBJ2-2 | TRBV18 | - | TRBD1 | CASSAAGGPTGELFF | TGTGCCAGCTCCGCCGCAGGGGGTCCCACCGGGGAGCTGTTTTTT
TRBJ2-7 | TRBV9 | - | - | CASSPRGGSSYEQYF | TGTGCCAGCAGCCCTCGAGGGGGAAGCTCCTACGAGCAGTACTTC
TRBJ1-1 | TRBV28 | - | - | CASSPLFGGRDTEAFF | TGTGCCAGCAGTCCCCTCTTCGGGGGGAGGGACACTGAAGCTTTCTTT
TRBJ1-1 | TRBV9 | once | - | CASSVVGGNTEAFF | TGTGCCAGCAGCGTAGTAGGGGGAAACACTGAAGCTTTCTTT
TRBJ2-7 | TRBV2 | - | TRBD1 | CASSVQGYEQYF | TGTGCCAGCAGCGTACAGGGGTACGAGCAGTACTTC
TRBJ1-5 | TRBV28 | - | - | CATQGPVPHTPSINQPQHF | TGTGCCACCCAGGGGCCTGTACCCCATACTCCTAGCATAAATCAGCCCCAGCATTTT
TRBJ2-2 | TRBV5-1 | - | - | CASSLGGGNTGELFF | TGCGCCAGCAGCTTGGGTGGTGGCAACACCGGGGAGCTGTTTTTT
TRBJ2-5 | TRBV5-1 | - | - | CASTPFPGQETQYF | TGCGCCAGCACCCCCTTCCCGGGGCAAGAGACCCAGTACTTC
TRBJ2-1 | TRBV5-1 | once | TRBD2 | CASSLGSTGGPHEQFF | TGCGCCAGCAGCTTGGGGTCTACGGGGGGGCCCCATGAGCAGTTCTTC
TRBJ2-1 | TRBV7-3 | - | - | CASSTAGGSEQFF | TGTGCCAGCTCTACTGCTGGGGGGAGTGAGCAGTTCTTC
TRBJ1-1 | TRBV5-1 | - | - | CASSASGGANTEAFF | TGCGCCAGCAGCGCTTCGGGAGGGGCCAACACTGAAGCTTTCTTT
TRBJ1-3 | TRBV7-2 | - | - | CASSLEAGISGNTIYF | TGTGCCAGCAGCTTAGAGGCAGGGATCTCTGGAAACACCATATATTTT
TRBJ1-3 | TRBV9 | - | TRBD1 | CASSVVPTGQISGNTIYF | TGTGCCAGCAGCGTAGTCCCCACGGGACAGATATCTGGAAACACCATATATTTT
TRBJ2-7 | TRBV6-5 | once | - | CASSTGISYEQYF | TGTGCCAGCTCAACAGGGATCTCCTACGAGCAGTACTTC
TRBJ1-5 | TRBV7-8 | - | - | CASSLALGDRAQPQHF | TGTGCCAGCAGCTTAGCGCTCGGGGATCGAGCTCAGCCCCAGCATTTT
TRBJ2-1 | TRBV18 | - | TRBD2 | CASSKASSGTWRQFF | TGTGCCAGCTCAAAGGCGTCTAGCGGGACTTGGAGGCAGTTCTTC
TRBJ2-3 | TRBV10-3 | - | - | CAISESALDTDTQYF | TGTGCCATCAGTGAGTCGGCGCTAGACACAGATACGCAGTATTTT
TRBJ2-3 | TRBV18 | - | TRBD2 | CASSPPGTSGRDTQYF | TGTGCCAGCTCACCCCCCGGGACTAGCGGGAGAGATACGCAGTATTTT
TRBJ1-5 | TRBV2 | once | - | CASSDQTVEGPQHF | TGTGCCAGCAGTGATCAAACGGTTGAGGGGCCCCAGCATTTT
TRBJ1-2 | TRBV7-9 | - | - | CASSLFRRGGYTF | TGTGCCAGCAGCTTATTTCGACGAGGCGGCTACACCTTC
TRBJ1-2 | TRBV10-2 | - | - | CASSDGQVNYGYTF | TGCGCCAGCAGTGATGGCCAGGTAAACTATGGCTACACCTTC
TRBJ1-1 | TRBV5-1 | - | - | CASSPDGVNTEAFF | TGCGCCAGCAGCCCAGACGGAGTGAACACTGAAGCTTTCTTT
TRBJ2-5 | TRBV2 | - | - | CASSDQTISQETQYF | TGTGCCAGCAGTGACCAGACTATCAGCCAAGAGACCCAGTACTTC
TRBJ2-7 | TRBV3-1/TRBV3-2 | - | - | CASSQGTGTEQYF | TGTGCCAGCAGCCAAGGAACAGGTACCGAGCAGTACTTC
TRBJ2-1 | TRBV7-2 | - | TRBD2 | CASSPSLWRGGLREQFF | TGTGCCAGCAGCCCCTCACTTTGGCGGGGGGGCCTAAGGGAGCAGTTCTTC
TRBJ2-7 | TRBV2 | - | TRBD2 | CASIGLAGAQQYF | TGTGCCAGCATCGGACTAGCGGGAGCGCAGCAGTACTTC
TRBJ2-3 | TRBV6-5 | once | TRBD2 | CASSRTSGHTDTQYF | TGTGCCAGCAGCAGGACTAGCGGGCACACAGATACGCAGTATTTT
TRBJ2-7 | TRBV10-3 | - | TRBD2 | CAISASGMSYEQYF | TGTGCCATCAGTGCTAGCGGTATGTCCTACGAGCAGTACTTC